The rows below give T cell receptor beta chains drawn from one sample of a study of blood T cell repertoires in COVID-19. Sequenced by immunoSEQ multiplex PCR; TCRdb stores in-frame clones only, minus some. In the table there are about 480,000 clones, approximately 90% of which are singletons. The sequencing input was peripheral blood. These receptors were obtained from a young woman with acute or convalescent COVID-19. The CDR3 runs from the conserved cysteine through the conserved F or W. Each record gives: clone size, J gene, V gene, D gene, CDR3 protein, CDR3 DNA. A D gene is named only where the DNA matches it firmly. Clone size is given for some rows only: seen once, a few or many times, or a class if the clone is expanded.

.,TRBJ2-1,TRBV4-1,.,CASSQVSGLNEQFF,TGCGCCAGCAGCCAAGTTTCAGGCCTCAATGAGCAGTTCTTC
once,TRBJ2-5,TRBV19,.,CASSIALRSQETQYF,TGTGCCAGTAGTATCGCACTACGAAGCCAAGAGACCCAGTACTTC
few,TRBJ1-4,TRBV18,.,CASSIALNEKLFF,TGTGCCAGCTCAATTGCCCTAAATGAAAAACTGTTTTTT
.,TRBJ2-3,TRBV9,.,CASSVGFAAVRDTQYF,TGTGCCAGCAGCGTAGGGTTCGCGGCAGTTCGAGATACGCAGTATTTT
.,TRBJ1-5,TRBV28,.,CASSQQGSNQPQHF,TGTGCCAGCAGTCAACAGGGTAGCAATCAGCCCCAGCATTTT
once,TRBJ1-5,TRBV27,.,CASSLGQGGQPQHF,TGTGCCAGCAGTTTAGGGCAGGGAGGTCAGCCCCAGCATTTT
.,TRBJ1-5,TRBV10-3,TRBD1,CAISGNRGDNQPQHF,TGTGCCATCAGTGGAAACAGGGGGGACAATCAGCCCCAGCATTTT
.,TRBJ2-1,TRBV2,.,CASRRYGGNEQFF,TGTGCCAGCAGGCGCTACGGGGGCAATGAGCAGTTCTTC
.,TRBJ2-1,TRBV9,.,CASSPEMRLTNEQFF,TGTGCCAGCAGCCCGGAGATGAGGCTTACCAATGAGCAGTTCTTC
.,TRBJ2-1,TRBV7-3,TRBD1,CASSQQGISYNEQFF,TGTGCCAGCAGCCAACAGGGGATCTCCTACAATGAGCAGTTCTTC
.,TRBJ2-5,TRBV7-9,.,CASSLELKETQYF,TGTGCCAGCAGCTTAGAACTTAAAGAGACCCAGTACTTC
.,TRBJ2-2,TRBV10-3,.,CAISVLASGELFF,TGTGCCATCAGTGTCTTAGCATCCGGGGAGCTGTTTTTT
.,TRBJ1-2,TRBV5-6,.,CASKGEGRWYGYTF,TGTGCCAGCAAGGGGGAGGGGAGATGGTATGGCTACACCTTC